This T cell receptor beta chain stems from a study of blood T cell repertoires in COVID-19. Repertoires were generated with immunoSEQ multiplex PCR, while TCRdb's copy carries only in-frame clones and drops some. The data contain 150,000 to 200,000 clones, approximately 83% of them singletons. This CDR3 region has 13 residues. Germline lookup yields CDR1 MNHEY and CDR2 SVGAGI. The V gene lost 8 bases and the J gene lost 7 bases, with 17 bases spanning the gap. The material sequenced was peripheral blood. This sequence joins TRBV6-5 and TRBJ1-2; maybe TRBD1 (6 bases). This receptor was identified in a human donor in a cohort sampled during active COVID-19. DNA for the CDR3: TGTGCCAGCGCGGACAGCCCGATGCGTGGCTACACCTTC. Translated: CASADSPMRGYTF.